The entry that follows covers one TCR beta chain sequence. Its matching antigen is unknown. Time point defined: week 23, last vaccination. Vaccine doses each comprised 300 ug of mutant IDH1 20-mer peptide, with topical imiquimod. The data were obtained in a study of a mutant IDH1 vaccine in newly diagnosed glioma. Overall study findings and caveats: Pseudoprogression apparently lacked any relation to changes in top peripheral T cell clonotypes.

Profiled with immunoSEQ multiplex PCR; TCRdb holds only in-frame clones, not every one. The sample holds around 56,000 clones, about 81% seen once. V dropped 2 bases and J dropped 9 bases, with 24 bases sitting between them. The CDR3 has 18 amino acids. Germline V gene data show CDR1 as SGHDT and CDR2 as YYEEEE. The clonotype originates from a woman in her thirties or forties with glioma. Some clones in this sample may be carry-over from other donors' samples. The specimen comprised PBMCs, sampled from a glioma patient whose treatment included an IDH1 peptide vaccine. This chain joins TRBV5-6 and TRBJ1-6; perhaps TRBD1 as D (6 bases). The chain's CDR3 is CASSFGHDSDRSSSPLHF. CDR3 bases: TGTGCCAGCAGCTTCGGCCATGATTCAGACAGGTCCTCTTCACCCCTCCACTTT.